This TCR beta chain originates from a study of T cell repertoires in cytomegalovirus infection. This clonotype appeared a few times. No antigen is known for it. One entry per CDR3 protein, called by TCRdb with MiXCR from the reads. The table lists approximately 990,000 distinct CDR3 sequences, about a third of them singletons, with about an eighth in the top ten. V lost 6 bases, J lost 2 bases, and 7 bases lay in between. Per germline, CDR1 SEHNR and CDR2 FQNEAQ (reference sequence). There are 12 residues in the CDR3. V gene TRBV7-9 combines with J gene TRBJ2-5; no definite D call. The clonotype was recovered from a human donor in good health (CMV status not recorded). Some clones in this sample may be carry-over from other donors' samples. This specimen was cultured CD8+ T cells from PBMCs, taken from culture after CMV antigen stimulation. This chain's CDR3 is CASREMQETQYF. The CDR3 DNA is TGTGCCAGCAGGGAGATGCAAGAGACCCAGTACTTC.